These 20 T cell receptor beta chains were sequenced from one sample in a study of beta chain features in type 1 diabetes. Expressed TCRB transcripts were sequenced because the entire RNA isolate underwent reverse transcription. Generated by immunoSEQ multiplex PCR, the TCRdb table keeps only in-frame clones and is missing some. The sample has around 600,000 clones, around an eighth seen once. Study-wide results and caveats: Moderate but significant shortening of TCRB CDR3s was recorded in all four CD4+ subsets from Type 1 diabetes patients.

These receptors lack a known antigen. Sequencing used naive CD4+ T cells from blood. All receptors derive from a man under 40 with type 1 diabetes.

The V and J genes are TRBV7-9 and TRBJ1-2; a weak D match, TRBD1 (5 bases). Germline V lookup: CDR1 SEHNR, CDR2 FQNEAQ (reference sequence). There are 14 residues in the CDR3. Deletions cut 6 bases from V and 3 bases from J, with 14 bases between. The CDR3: CASRKLGEHYGYTF. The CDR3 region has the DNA TGTGCCAGCAGAAAATTGGGGGAGCACTATGGCTACACCTTC.

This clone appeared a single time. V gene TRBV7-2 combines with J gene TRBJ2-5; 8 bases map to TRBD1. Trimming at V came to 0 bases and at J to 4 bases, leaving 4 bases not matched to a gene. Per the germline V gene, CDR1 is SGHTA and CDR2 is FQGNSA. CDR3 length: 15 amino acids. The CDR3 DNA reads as TGTGCCAGCAGCTTAGCGGGGACAGGAGTAGAGACCCAGTACTTC. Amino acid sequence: CASSLAGTGVETQYF.

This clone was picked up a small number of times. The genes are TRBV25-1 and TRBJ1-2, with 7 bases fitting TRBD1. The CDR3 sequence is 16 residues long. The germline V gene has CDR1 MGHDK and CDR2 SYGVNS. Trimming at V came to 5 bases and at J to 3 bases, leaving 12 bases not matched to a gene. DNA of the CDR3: TGTGCCAGCAGTAAAGGCGTTCCCAGGGGGTACTATGGCTACACCTTC. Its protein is CASSKGVPRGYYGYTF.

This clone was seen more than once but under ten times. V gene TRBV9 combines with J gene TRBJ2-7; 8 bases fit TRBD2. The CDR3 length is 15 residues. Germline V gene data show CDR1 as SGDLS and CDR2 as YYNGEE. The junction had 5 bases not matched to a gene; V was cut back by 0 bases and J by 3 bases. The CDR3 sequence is CASSVGRSGGYEQYF. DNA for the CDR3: TGTGCCAGCAGCGTAGGGAGGAGCGGGGGCTACGAGCAGTACTTC.

The CDR3 reads CSVDGSSGNREQFF. CDR3 sequence (DNA): TGCAGCGTTGATGGGTCTAGTGGCAACCGTGAGCAGTTCTTC. V usage is TRBV29-1 and J usage is TRBJ2-1; D is unclear. Trimming took 3 bases from V and 9 from J, leaving 18 bases between them. In germline, CDR1 is SQVTM, CDR2 ANQGSEA. The CDR3 runs 14 residues.

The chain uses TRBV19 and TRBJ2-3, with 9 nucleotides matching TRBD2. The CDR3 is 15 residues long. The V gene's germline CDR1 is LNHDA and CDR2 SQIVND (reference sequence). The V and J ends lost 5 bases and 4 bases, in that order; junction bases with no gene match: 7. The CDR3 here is CASSVSGGFSDTQYF. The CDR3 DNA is TGTGCCAGTAGTGTAAGCGGGGGGTTCTCAGATACGCAGTATTTT.

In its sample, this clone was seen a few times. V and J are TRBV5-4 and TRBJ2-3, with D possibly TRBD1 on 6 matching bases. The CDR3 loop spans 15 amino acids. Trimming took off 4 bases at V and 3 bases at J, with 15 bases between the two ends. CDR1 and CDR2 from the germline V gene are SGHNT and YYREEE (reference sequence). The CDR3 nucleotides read TGTGCCAGCAGCCTTGGACAGCAGTGGACAGATACGCAGTATTTT. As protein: CASSLGQQWTDTQYF.

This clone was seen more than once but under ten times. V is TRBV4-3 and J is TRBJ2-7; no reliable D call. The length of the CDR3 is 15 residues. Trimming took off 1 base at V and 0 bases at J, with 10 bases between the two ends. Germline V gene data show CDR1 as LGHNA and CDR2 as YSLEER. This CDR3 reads CASSQGLVSSYEQYF. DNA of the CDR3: TGCGCCAGCAGCCAAGGGCTTGTGAGCTCCTACGAGCAGTACTTC.

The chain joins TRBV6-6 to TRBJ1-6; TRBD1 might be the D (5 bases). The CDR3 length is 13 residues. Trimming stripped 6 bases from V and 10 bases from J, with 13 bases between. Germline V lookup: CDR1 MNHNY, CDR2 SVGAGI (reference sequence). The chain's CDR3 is CASRESRDSPLHF. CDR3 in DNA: TGTGCCAGCAGGGAGTCTAGGGACTCACCCCTCCACTTT.

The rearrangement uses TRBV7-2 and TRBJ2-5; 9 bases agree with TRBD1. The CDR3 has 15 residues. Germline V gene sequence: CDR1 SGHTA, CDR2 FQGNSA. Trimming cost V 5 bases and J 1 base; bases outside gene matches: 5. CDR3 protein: CASSRRTGAQETQYF. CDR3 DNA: TGTGCCAGCAGCCGCCGGACAGGGGCCCAAGAGACCCAGTACTTC.

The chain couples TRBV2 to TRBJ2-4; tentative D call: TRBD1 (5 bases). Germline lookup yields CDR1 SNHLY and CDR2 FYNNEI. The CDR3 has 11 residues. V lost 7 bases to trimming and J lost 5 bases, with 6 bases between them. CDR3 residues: CASKQENIQYF. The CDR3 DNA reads TGTGCCAGCAAACAGGAAAACATTCAGTACTTC.

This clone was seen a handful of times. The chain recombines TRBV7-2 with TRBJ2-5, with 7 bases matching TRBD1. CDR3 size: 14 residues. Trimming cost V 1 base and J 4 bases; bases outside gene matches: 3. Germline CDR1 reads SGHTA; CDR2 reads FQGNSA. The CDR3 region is CASSLVSGGETQYF. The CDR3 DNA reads TGTGCCAGCAGCTTAGTCTCAGGGGGAGAGACCCAGTACTTC.

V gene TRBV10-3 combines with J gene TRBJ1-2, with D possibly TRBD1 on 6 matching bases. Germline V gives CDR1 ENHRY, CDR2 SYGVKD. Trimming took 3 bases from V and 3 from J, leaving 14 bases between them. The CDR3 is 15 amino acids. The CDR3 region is CAISDLGGADYGYTF. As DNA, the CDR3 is TGTGCCATCAGTGATTTGGGGGGCGCGGACTATGGCTACACCTTC.

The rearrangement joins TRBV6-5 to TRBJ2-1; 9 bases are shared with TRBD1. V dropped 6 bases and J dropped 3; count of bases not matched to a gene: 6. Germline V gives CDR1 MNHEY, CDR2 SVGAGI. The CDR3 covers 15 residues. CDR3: CASSKDRGYYNEQFF. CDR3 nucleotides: TGTGCCAGCAGCAAGGACAGGGGCTACTACAATGAGCAGTTCTTC.

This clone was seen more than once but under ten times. CDR3 in amino acids: CASSLALRDTEAFF. Written as DNA, the CDR3 is TGTGCCAGCAGCTTAGCGCTTCGGGACACTGAAGCTTTCTTT. The chain recombines TRBV7-2 with TRBJ1-1, with D unresolved. The germline CDR1 and CDR2 sequences are SGHTA and FQGNSA. This CDR3 spans 14 amino acids. Trimming shortened V by 0 bases and J by 3 bases, and 8 bases separated the two germline ends. The full variable domain, in which reference TRBV7-2 and TRBJ1-1 provide the parts outside the CDR3, is GAGVSQSPSNKVTEKGKDVELRCDPISGHTALYWYRQSLGQGLEFLIYFQGNSAPDKSGLPSDRFSAERTGGSVSTLTIQRTQQEDSAVYLCASSLALRDTEAFFGQGTRLTVV.

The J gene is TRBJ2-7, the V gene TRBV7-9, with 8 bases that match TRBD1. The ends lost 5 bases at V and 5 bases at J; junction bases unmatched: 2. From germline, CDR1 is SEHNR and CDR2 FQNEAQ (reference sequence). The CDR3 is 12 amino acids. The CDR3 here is CASSQQGDEQYF. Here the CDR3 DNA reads TGTGCCAGCAGCCAACAGGGGGACGAGCAGTACTTC. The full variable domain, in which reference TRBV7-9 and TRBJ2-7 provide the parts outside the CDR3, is DTGVSQNPRHKITKRGQNVTFRCDPISEHNRLYWYRQTLGQGPEFLTYFQNEAQLEKSRLLSDRFSAERPKGSFSTLEIQRTEQGDSAMYLCASSQQGDEQYFGPGTRLTVT.

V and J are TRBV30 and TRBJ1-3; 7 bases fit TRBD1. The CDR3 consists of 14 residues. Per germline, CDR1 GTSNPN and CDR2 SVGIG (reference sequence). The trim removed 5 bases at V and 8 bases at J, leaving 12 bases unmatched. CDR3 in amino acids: CAWADRDSGHTIYF. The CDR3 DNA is TGTGCCTGGGCCGACAGGGACTCCGGACACACCATATATTTT.

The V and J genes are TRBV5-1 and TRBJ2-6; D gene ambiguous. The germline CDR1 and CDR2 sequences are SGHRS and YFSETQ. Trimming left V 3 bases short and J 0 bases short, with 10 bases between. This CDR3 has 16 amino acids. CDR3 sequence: CASSSQVTSGANVLTF. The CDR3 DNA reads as TGCGCCAGCAGCTCCCAGGTGACCTCTGGGGCCAACGTCCTGACTTTC. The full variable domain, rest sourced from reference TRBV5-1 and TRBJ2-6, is KAGVTQTPRYLIKTRGQQVTLSCSPISGHRSVSWYQQTPGQGLQFLFEYFSETQRNKGNFPGRFSGRQFSNSRSEMNVSTLELGDSALYLCASSSQVTSGANVLTFGAGSRLTVL.

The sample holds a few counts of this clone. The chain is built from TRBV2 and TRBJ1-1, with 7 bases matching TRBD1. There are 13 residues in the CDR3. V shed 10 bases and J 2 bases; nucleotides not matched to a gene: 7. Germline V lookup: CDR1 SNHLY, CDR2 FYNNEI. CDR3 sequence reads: CATSGTANTEAFF. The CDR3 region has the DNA TGTGCCACCTCCGGGACAGCAAACACTGAAGCTTTCTTT.

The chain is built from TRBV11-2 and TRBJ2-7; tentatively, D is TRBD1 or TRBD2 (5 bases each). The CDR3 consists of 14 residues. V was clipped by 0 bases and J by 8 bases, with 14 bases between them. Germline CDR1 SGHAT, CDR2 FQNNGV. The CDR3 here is CASSLEIPPGQQYF. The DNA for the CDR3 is TGTGCCAGCAGCTTAGAAATACCCCCGGGACAGCAGTACTTC.